The 29 T cell receptor beta chains presented below share a single source sample, sequenced in a study of T-cell memory formation after mild COVID-19. One entry per CDR3 protein, called by TCRdb with MiXCR from the 5' RACE reads. The repertoire has roughly 300,000 distinct CDR3 sequences, around 13% of them found once; the top ten carry about a fifth. Source material: PBMCs or a T cell subset sorted from them (not recorded which). These receptors were taken from a man younger than 35 who had mild COVID-19 (a few samples of this study predate the infection). Cell type and time point are not known.

A few counts support this clonotype. The gene calls are TRBV7-9 and TRBJ2-1; the D is unclear. The CDR3 sequence is 13 residues long. Germline CDR1 reads SEHNR; CDR2 reads FQNEAQ (reference sequence). The ends were cut back, 5 bases at V and 7 bases at J, with 12 bases in the middle. CDR3 nucleotides: TGTGCCAGCAGCGCCCCCAATGGGAATGAGCAGTTCTTC. Translated, it gives CASSAPNGNEQFF.

The chain combines TRBV27 with TRBJ1-1; D possibly corresponds to TRBD1 (5 bases). V was shortened by 6 bases and J by 1 base, with 9 bases between the two germline ends. Germline CDR1 is MNHEY and CDR2 is SMNVEV (reference sequence). The CDR3 has 13 amino acids. The CDR3 DNA sequence: TGTGCCAGCAGACTTACAGGGAACACTGAAGCTTTCTTT. Its protein is CASRLTGNTEAFF.

This clonotype was observed a few times. V gene TRBV9 combines with J gene TRBJ2-7; 7 bases map to TRBD2. This CDR3 is 13 amino acids long. J was trimmed by 6 bases and V by 4 bases; bases with no gene match: 7. CDR1 and CDR2 from the germline V gene are SGDLS and YYNGEE. The CDR3 nucleotides read TGTGCCAGCAGCCCCATTCCGGGGGGCGAGCAGTACGTC. The encoded protein is CASSPIPGGEQYV.

The chain employs TRBV20-1 and TRBJ1-6, with D unresolved. This CDR3 has 17 residues. Looked up from germline, CDR1 is DFQATT and CDR2 is SNEGSKA (reference sequence). V lost 1 base and J lost 0, with 13 bases in between. The CDR3 region is CSARVSGIGSYNSPLHF. The CDR3 DNA reads TGCAGTGCTAGAGTTTCGGGGATAGGCTCCTATAATTCACCCCTCCACTTT.

This clonotype was seen a handful of times. The genes are TRBV6-5 and TRBJ1-6; a possible D gene is TRBD1 (6 bases). The CDR3 runs to 13 residues. V was pared by 7 bases and J by 10 bases, with 14 bases between. Germline CDR1 and CDR2: MNHEY and SVGAGI. CDR3 sequence (DNA): TGTGCCAGCAAGAGGGGGGTCGGGTCACCCCTCCACTTT. The encoded protein is CASKRGVGSPLHF.

At least ten counts were recorded for this clonotype. The J gene is TRBJ2-3, the V gene TRBV5-1, with D possibly called TRBD1 or TRBD2 (6 bases each). CDR1 and CDR2 from the germline V gene are SGHRS and YFSETQ. The CDR3 loop spans 15 amino acids. With 1 base removed from V and 1 base from J, the gap between germline ends came to 10 bases. CDR3 in DNA: TGCGCCAGCAGCTTGTCGGGGGCTGGCACAGATACGCAGTATTTT. Residues: CASSLSGAGTDTQYF.

This chain joins TRBV5-1 and TRBJ2-1, with D tentatively TRBD1 (5 bases). The ends were cut back, 4 bases at V and 8 bases at J, with 16 bases in the middle. Per germline, CDR1 SGHRS and CDR2 YFSETQ. The CDR3 spans 14 residues. The CDR3 reads CASSEGTGSDEQFF. CDR3 coding DNA: TGCGCCAGCAGCGAAGGAACAGGATCCGATGAGCAGTTCTTC.

V gene TRBV6-5 combines with J gene TRBJ2-3; D is ambiguous. CDR3 length: 13 amino acids. The germline V gene encodes CDR1 MNHEY and CDR2 SVGAGI. V lost 6 bases and J lost 3, with 10 bases in between. The DNA of the CDR3 is TGTGCCAGCAGCCGCAAAGGAACAGATACGCAGTATTTT. As protein: CASSRKGTDTQYF.

This clonotype was seen a few times. V usage is TRBV5-1 and J usage is TRBJ1-1, with D perhaps matching TRBD1 (5 bases). V was cut by 4 bases and J by 1 base, with 14 bases left in between. The CDR3 extends over 15 amino acids. Germline values: CDR1 SGHRS, CDR2 YFSETQ. CDR3 nucleotides: TGCGCCAGCAGCCCTGCGGGGGGTCCGAACACTGAAGCTTTCTTT. This codes for CASSPAGGPNTEAFF.

This sequence joins TRBV28 and TRBJ1-4; 11 bases match TRBD1. V shed 5 bases and J 7 bases; nucleotides not matched to a gene: 6. This CDR3 spans 15 amino acids. Germline V gene data show CDR1 as MDHEN and CDR2 as SYDVKM. CDR3 residues: CASSPPGQGGEKLFF. Written as DNA, the CDR3 is TGTGCCAGCAGTCCGCCGGGACAGGGGGGTGAAAAACTGTTTTTT. Based on the CDR3 plus reference TRBV28 and TRBJ1-4, the full variable domain is DVKVTQSSRYLVKRTGEKVFLECVQDMDHENMFWYRQDPGLGLRLIYFSYDVKMKEKGDIPEGYSVSREKKERFSLILESASTNQTSMYLCASSPPGQGGEKLFFGSGTQLSVL.

This clonotype was seen at least ten times. The J gene is TRBJ2-2, the V gene TRBV12-5; D gene uncertain. V lost 6 bases and J 4 bases, leaving 3 bases between the germline ends. CDR1 LGHNT and CDR2 FRNRAP come from the germline V gene. This CDR3 contains 11 residues. The DNA for the CDR3 is TGTGCTAGTGGGGCCACCGGGGAGCTGTTTTTT. Translating it yields CASGATGELFF.

V and J are TRBV5-1 and TRBJ2-1; TRBD1 might be the D (7 bases). The CDR3 consists of 19 residues. Per germline, CDR1 SGHRS and CDR2 YFSETQ. V was shortened by 3 bases and J by 5 bases, with 27 bases between the two germline ends. CDR3 loop: CASSSRPGGPHQLDNEQFF. The CDR3 bases are TGCGCCAGCAGCTCGAGACCAGGGGGGCCACATCAACTTGACAATGAGCAGTTCTTC.

This clonotype was counted between two and nine times. The V gene is TRBV12-3 or TRBV12-4, the J gene TRBJ1-3; TRBD1 is a possible D gene (5 bases). Trimming stripped 4 bases from V and 0 bases from J, with 10 bases between. This CDR3 is built from 15 residues. In DNA form, the CDR3 reads TGTGCCAGCAGTTCCGGGACGCTCTCTGGAAACACCATATATTTT. Amino acid sequence: CASSSGTLSGNTIYF.

This chain links TRBV14 with TRBJ2-3; D call uncertain. There are 14 residues in the CDR3. Germline CDR1 is SGHDN and CDR2 is FVKESK. V was shortened by 1 base and J by 4 bases, with 9 bases between the two germline ends. The CDR3 here is CASSQVRIPDTQYF. The CDR3 bases are TGTGCCAGCAGCCAAGTACGTATTCCAGATACGCAGTATTTT.

Written as DNA, the CDR3 is TGCAGTGCTACGTGGGGGACAGGGCTAGAGACCCAGTACTTC. Translating it yields CSATWGTGLETQYF. The chain employs TRBV20-1 and TRBJ2-5; 9 bases match TRBD1. Per the germline V gene, CDR1 is DFQATT and CDR2 is SNEGSKA (reference sequence). V shed 4 bases, J shed 4 bases, and the junction held 7 bases outside the gene matches. There are 14 residues in the CDR3.

The chain recombines TRBV9 with TRBJ1-5; no firm D call. The CDR3 sequence is 15 residues long. V shed 0 bases and J shed 2 bases, with 9 bases lying between them. Germline-derived CDR1 and CDR2 are SGDLS and YYNGEE. CDR3 sequence: CASSVDWHGNQPQHF. CDR3 DNA: TGTGCCAGCAGCGTAGATTGGCATGGCAATCAGCCCCAGCATTTT.

J is TRBJ2-6 and V is TRBV27; tentative D call: TRBD2 (7 bases). Trimming took off 7 bases at V and 4 bases at J, with 11 bases between the two ends. CDR3 size: 14 residues. Germline-derived CDR1 and CDR2 are MNHEY and SMNVEV (reference sequence). The CDR3 protein is CASKGGSGANVLTF. The CDR3 nucleotides are TGTGCCAGCAAGGGGGGGTCGGGGGCCAACGTCCTGACTTTC.

This clonotype was detected a few times. This rearrangement joins TRBV28 to TRBJ1-1; D is uncertain. The CDR3 totals 16 residues. Germline assignment: CDR1 MDHEN and CDR2 SYDVKM. Between the trimmed V and J ends, which lost 6 bases and 11 bases, there was a span of 28 bases. CDR3 DNA: TGTGCCAGCAGCTTAGGCCCACTTTTCTTGCAAGGCTCGGCTTTCTTT. This translates into CASSLGPLFLQGSAFF. Combining the CDR3 with reference TRBV28 and TRBJ1-1 gives the whole variable domain DVKVTQSSRYLVKRTGEKVFLECVQDMDHENMFWYRQDPGLGLRLIYFSYDVKMKEKGDIPEGYSVSREKKERFSLILESASTNQTSMYLCASSLGPLFLQGSAFFGQGTRLTVV.

In its sample, this clonotype was seen a few times. CDR3 DNA: TGCGCCAGCAGCTTGCCGACAGGGGATCACATTCAGTACTTC. It yields the protein CASSLPTGDHIQYF. The rearrangement links TRBV5-1 to TRBJ2-4, with 8 bases fitting TRBD1. This CDR3 is built from 14 residues. Germline V gene data show CDR1 as SGHRS and CDR2 as YFSETQ. Trimming cost V 1 base and J 8 bases; bases outside gene matches: 5.

This clonotype is medium-sized (0.01 to 0.1%). V gene TRBV5-1 combines with J gene TRBJ2-1; 11 bases are shared with TRBD2. Germline V CDR1 and CDR2: SGHRS, YFSETQ. With V trimmed by 0 bases and J by 4 bases, 6 bases remained unmatched. This CDR3 spans 17 amino acids. Written as DNA, the CDR3 is TGCGCCAGCAGCTTGGCCCCCCTAGCGGGGGGTTACAATGAGCAGTTCTTC. Protein product: CASSLAPLAGGYNEQFF.

The chain uses TRBV5-4 and TRBJ2-2; tentatively, D is TRBD2 (6 bases). The length of the CDR3 is 12 residues. Germline lookup yields CDR1 SGHNT and CDR2 YYREEE (reference sequence). Trimming stripped 10 bases from V and 7 bases from J, with 14 bases between. The CDR3 loop is CAWDEGLGELFF. The CDR3, as DNA: TGTGCCTGGGACGAGGGACTCGGGGAGCTGTTTTTT. Variable domain in full (rest from reference TRBV5-4 and TRBJ2-2): ETGVTQSPTHLIKTRGQQVTLRCSSQSGHNTVSWYQQALGQGPQFIFQYYREEENGRGNFPPRFSGLQFPNYSSELNVNALELDDSALYLCAWDEGLGELFFGEGSRLTVL.

This clonotype was recorded many times. The chain couples TRBV7-2 to TRBJ2-1; 8 bases agree with TRBD2. V lost 6 bases, J lost 8 bases, and 12 bases stayed unmatched. In germline, CDR1 is SGHTA, CDR2 FQGNSA. CDR3 length: 15 residues. CDR3 nucleotides: TGTGCCAGCAGGGCTCCGGGACTAGAAACCTATGAGCAGTTCTTC. This codes for CASRAPGLETYEQFF.

This clonotype was counted between two and nine times. The rearrangement uses TRBV19 and TRBJ2-1; no definite D call. This CDR3 has 13 amino acids. CDR1 is LNHDA and CDR2 is SQIVND in the germline V gene (reference sequence). V dropped 5 bases and J dropped 8 bases, with 13 bases sitting between them. The CDR3 sequence: CASSPTGRHEQFF. CDR3 in DNA: TGTGCCAGTAGTCCCACCGGGCGGCATGAGCAGTTCTTC.

As to this clonotype: Compared with germline, one end of the junction differs, possibly owing to a read error. The chain carries TRBV29-1 and TRBJ1-1; D is unresolved. Germline V lookup: CDR1 SQVTM, CDR2 ANQGSEA. The CDR3 is made up of 12 amino acids. The CDR3 sequence is CSVEDLRAPRTF. For the CDR3, the DNA is TGCAGCGTTGAAGATTTACGAGCCCCGAGGACCTTT.

V and J are TRBV20-1 and TRBJ1-1; D is undetermined. Germline V gives CDR1 DFQATT, CDR2 SNEGSKA (reference sequence). The CDR3 is made up of 15 amino acids. V lost 1 base to trimming and J lost 7 bases, with 19 bases between them. The CDR3 reads CSARVPPLRRFEAFF. The CDR3 DNA reads as TGCAGTGCTAGAGTACCTCCCCTCAGGAGGTTTGAAGCTTTCTTT.

This chain joins TRBV7-6 and TRBJ1-1; possibly TRBD1 for D (5 bases). The V gene lost 5 bases and the J gene lost 6 bases, with 10 bases spanning the gap. Germline CDR1 SGHVS, CDR2 FNYEAQ. The CDR3 loop spans 12 amino acids. The CDR3 reads CASSPRVAEAFF. CDR3 bases: TGTGCCAGCAGCCCCAGGGTGGCTGAAGCTTTCTTT.

This sequence joins TRBV3-1 and TRBJ2-5, with D perhaps TRBD1 (5 bases). Between the trimmed V and J ends, which lost 1 base and 2 bases, there was a span of 17 bases. The CDR3 has 17 amino acids. From germline, CDR1 is LGHDT and CDR2 YNNKEL (reference sequence). The CDR3 sequence: CASSQGHPSGFQETQYF. The CDR3 DNA reads TGTGCCAGCAGCCAAGGCCATCCCTCAGGGTTTCAAGAGACCCAGTACTTC.

The table lists this clonotype with a few counts. The chain uses TRBV5-1 and TRBJ2-1, with 13 bases identical to TRBD2. V shed 3 bases, J shed 10 bases, and the junction held 7 bases outside the gene matches. CDR3 size: 15 residues. Germline V CDR1 and CDR2: SGHRS, YFSETQ. CDR3 residues: CASSWRLAGGREQFF. The DNA for the CDR3 is TGCGCCAGCAGCTGGCGACTAGCGGGGGGACGGGAGCAGTTCTTC.

This chain's CDR3 is CSAMAREGYQPQHF. DNA for the CDR3: TGCAGTGCTATGGCCAGGGAGGGCTATCAGCCCCAGCATTTT. This chain connects TRBV20-1 to TRBJ1-5; D perhaps matches TRBD1 (5 bases). Germline-derived CDR1 and CDR2 are DFQATT and SNEGSKA (reference sequence). Between the trimmed V and J ends, which lost 4 bases and 5 bases, there was a span of 15 bases. This CDR3 has 14 residues.